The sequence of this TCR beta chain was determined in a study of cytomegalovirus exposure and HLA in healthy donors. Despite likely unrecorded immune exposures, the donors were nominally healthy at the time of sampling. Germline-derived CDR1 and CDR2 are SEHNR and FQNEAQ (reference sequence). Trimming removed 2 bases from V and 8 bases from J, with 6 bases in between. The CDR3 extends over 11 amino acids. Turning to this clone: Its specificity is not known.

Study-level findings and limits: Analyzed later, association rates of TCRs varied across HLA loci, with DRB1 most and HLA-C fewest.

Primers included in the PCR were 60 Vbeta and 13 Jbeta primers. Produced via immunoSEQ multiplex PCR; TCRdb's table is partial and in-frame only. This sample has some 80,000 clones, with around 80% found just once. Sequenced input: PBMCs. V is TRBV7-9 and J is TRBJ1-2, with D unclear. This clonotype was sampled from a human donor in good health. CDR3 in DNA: TGTGCCAGCAGCTTATCGCAGGGCTACACCTTC. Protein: CASSLSQGYTF.